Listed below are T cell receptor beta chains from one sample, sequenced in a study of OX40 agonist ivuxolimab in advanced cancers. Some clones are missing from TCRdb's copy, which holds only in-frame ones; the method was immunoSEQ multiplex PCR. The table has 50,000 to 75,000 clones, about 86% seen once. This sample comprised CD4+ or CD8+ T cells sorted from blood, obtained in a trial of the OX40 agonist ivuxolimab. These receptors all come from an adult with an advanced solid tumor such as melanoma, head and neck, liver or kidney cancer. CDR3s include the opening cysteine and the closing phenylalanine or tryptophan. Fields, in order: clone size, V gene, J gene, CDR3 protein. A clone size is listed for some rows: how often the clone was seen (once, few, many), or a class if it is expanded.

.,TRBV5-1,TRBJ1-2,CASSLKGQSLFPYGYTF
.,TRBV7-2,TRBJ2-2,CASSTGPLSRSGELFF
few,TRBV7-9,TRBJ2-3,CASSLQRGSTDTQYF
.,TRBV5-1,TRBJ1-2,CASSLATGGSFGYTF
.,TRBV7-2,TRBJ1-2,CASSPSPARASLFYGYTF
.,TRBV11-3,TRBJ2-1,CASSLGRTSGSSYNEQFF
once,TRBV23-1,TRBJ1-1,CASSQPGGTEAFF
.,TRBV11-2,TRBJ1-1,CASSTTTGGTEAFF
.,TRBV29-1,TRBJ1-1,CSVVAGQGRLNTEAFF
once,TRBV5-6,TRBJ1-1,CASSLRQGASGTEAFF
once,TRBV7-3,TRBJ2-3,CASSPRGGPLTDTQYF
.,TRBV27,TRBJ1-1,CASSQRSRAAEAFF
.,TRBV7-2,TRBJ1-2,CASSLTGGNYGYTF
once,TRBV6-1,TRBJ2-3,CASSARLAGGITDTQYF
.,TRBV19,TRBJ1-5,CASSSTGEGPQHF
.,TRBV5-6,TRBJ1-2,CASSLVISANYGYTF
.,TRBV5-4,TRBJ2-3,CASSSRDRVHTQYF
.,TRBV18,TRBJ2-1,CASSPRQNNEQFF
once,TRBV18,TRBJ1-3,CASSPWQGQSGNTIYF
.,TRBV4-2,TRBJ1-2,CASSQADRVNYGYTF
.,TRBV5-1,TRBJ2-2,CASSLVQNTGELFF
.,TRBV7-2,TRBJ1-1,CASSLVFSGNTEAFF
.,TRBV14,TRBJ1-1,CASSQDRWVLSTEAFF
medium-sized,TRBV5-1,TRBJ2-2,CASGTITGELFF
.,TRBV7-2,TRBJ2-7,CASVPNVGSYEQYF
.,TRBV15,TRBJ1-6,CATSRDLNSPLHF
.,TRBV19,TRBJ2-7,CASSALGTGGDYEQYF
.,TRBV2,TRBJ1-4,CASSGLSYEKLFF
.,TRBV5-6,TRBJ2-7,CASSSLTDGRSSYEQYF
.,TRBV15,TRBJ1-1,CATSRVYRADTEAFF
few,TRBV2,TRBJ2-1,CASRDGNNEQFF
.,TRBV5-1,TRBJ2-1,CASSLEPGLGYNEQFF
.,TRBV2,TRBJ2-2,CAITGGGPGELFF
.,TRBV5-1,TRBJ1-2,CASSPRQGNAYGYTF
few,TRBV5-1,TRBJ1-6,CASSVGDRNSPLHF
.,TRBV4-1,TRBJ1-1,CASSHETGTLSAFF
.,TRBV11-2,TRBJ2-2,CASSRDRSYTGELFF
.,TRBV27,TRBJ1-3,CASSLTGGVSGNTIYF
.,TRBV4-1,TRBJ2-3,CASSQRARGLSTDTQYF
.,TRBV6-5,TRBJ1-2,CASSYRQGYGYTF
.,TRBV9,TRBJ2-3,CASSGAVPDTQYF
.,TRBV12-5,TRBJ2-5,CASGLALYLSGQETQYF
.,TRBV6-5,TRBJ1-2,CASSYSKTAAYGYTF
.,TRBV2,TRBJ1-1,CASSRIGGRNTEAFF
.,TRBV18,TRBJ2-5,CASSPISPRVTVTGTQYF
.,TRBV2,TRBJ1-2,CASSPAGIVDGYTF
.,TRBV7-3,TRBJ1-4,CASSPGPNEKLFF
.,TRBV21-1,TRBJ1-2,CASSKERAGDNGYTF
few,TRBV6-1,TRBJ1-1,CASSELVNTEAFF
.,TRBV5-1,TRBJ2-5,CASSLVPPTGGQETQYF
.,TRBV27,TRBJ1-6,CADPPPGTGGDSPLHF
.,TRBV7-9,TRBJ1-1,CASSLGDRGVAFF
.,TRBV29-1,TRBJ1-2,CSVVGGGGYTF
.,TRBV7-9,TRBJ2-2,CASSPFGLAGFANTGELFF
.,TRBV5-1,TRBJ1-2,CASSLGVGSGYTF
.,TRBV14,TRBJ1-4,CASSRGVVETNEKLFF
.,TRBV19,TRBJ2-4,CASSGLRGLAKNIQYF